This T cell receptor beta chain was obtained from a study of blood T cell repertoires in COVID-19 (dated by TCRdb to between 2020 and 2021). With respect to the entire study: Samples covering the acute and convalescent phases of COVID-19 were provided by collaborators in the United States, Italy and Spain. The prospective study material was composed of cDNA or gDNA derived from T cells, B-cell-depleted T cells, or PBMCs. Subjects who had been exposed to COVID-19, were actively infected with it, or had recovered from it provided the deeply sampled blood TCRbeta repertoires that made up the dataset. The repertoires were released in a freely available public database intended as a resource for research on the immune response to SARS-CoV-2. Samples were obtained from the ongoing ImmuneRACE study (first 160 participants) and from some 1,200 subjects provided by 6 global collaborators. A de-identified subject ID, COVID-19 status, age in years and sex were almost always included in the sample metadata. Where available, HLA class I and class II types were obtained from metadata supplied by the sample provider rather than from assay-based typing. The investigation overall reported the following: The quantity of clinical and demographic metadata differed by source and by participant and was supplied without curation.

As for this clone: The antigen it recognizes is unknown. No quality values exist for individual bases; no much larger clone is one base distant.

Participants in the prospective study were enrolled through a virtual design, were aged 18 to 89 years, and lived in 24 United States geographic areas. To assign participants to cohorts, the prospective study relied on clinical history that participants themselves reported in a screening survey and a study questionnaire. For ImmuneRACE Cohort 3, a participant was defined as recovered based on two consecutive negative NP/OP PCR tests, clearance by a healthcare professional, or resolution of symptoms. Mobile phlebotomists in the prospective study collected whole blood, serum and a nasopharyngeal or oropharyngeal swab from every participant. Participants in the prospective study had the option to provide additional blood draws and questionnaires over a roughly 2-month period. Before DNA extraction, prospective study blood samples were shipped either frozen or at room temperature. TCRbeta CDR3 regions were amplified from genomic DNA by means of the immunoSEQ Assay, a bias-controlled multiplex PCR. Per the authors' processing: Within the assay, amplification of reference gene primers was used to estimate how many nucleated cells each sample contained. Sequence reads were collapsed and filtered to measure the absolute abundance of every unique TCRbeta CDR3 rearrangement. Productive Simpson clonality was computed per sample as the square root of Simpson's diversity index over productive rearrangements. The source is immuneACCESS, and TCRdb retained only in-frame sequences with V and J called. Part of the clones is not carried over; for the studies checked, unresolved V genes explain less than half of this, and the remainder is unexplained. V and J calls and clone size are given by that table; D and trimming were obtained from the DNA. This sample lists about 340,000 clones; more than 85% were detected once. The ten largest clones take up about 18% of the sample.

Sequencing was performed on PBMCs or T cells enriched from blood (not recorded which). The TCR sequence derives from a woman under 40 who had recovered from COVID-19.

The nucleotide sequence reads as follows: TGTGCCAGCCGGGACAGTCCCTACGAGCAGTACTTC. Its protein product is CASRDSPYEQYF. The chain uses TRBV28 and TRBJ2-7; the junction holds 7 bases that match TRBD1. The germline V and J ends show losses of 8 bases and 2 bases respectively, and no gene match explains 3 bases of the junction. The CDR3 holds 12 amino acids from the cysteine to the phenylalanine. The kept DNA is CDR3 alone, 36 bases in frame from the first base. Sequences MDHEN (CDR1) and SYDVKM (CDR2) are obtained from the germline V gene.